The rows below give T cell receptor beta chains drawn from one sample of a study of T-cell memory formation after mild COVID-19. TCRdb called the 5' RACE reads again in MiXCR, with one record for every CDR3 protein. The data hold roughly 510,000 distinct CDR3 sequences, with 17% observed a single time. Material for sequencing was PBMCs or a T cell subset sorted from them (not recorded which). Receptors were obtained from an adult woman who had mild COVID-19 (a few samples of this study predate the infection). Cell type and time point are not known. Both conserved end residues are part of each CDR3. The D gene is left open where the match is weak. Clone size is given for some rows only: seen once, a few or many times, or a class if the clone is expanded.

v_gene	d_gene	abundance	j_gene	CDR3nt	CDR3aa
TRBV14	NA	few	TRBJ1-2	TGTGCCAGCAGCCAAGCCTTGGGCCCTAACTATGGCTACACCTTC	CASSQALGPNYGYTF
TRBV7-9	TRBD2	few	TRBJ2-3	TGTGCCAGCGCCAGGAGCGGGAGGGGGACCGGTACGCAGTATTTT	CASARSGRGTGTQYF
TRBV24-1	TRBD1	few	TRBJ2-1	TGTGCCACCAGTGATTTTAGGACAGGGGGTTACAATGAGCAGTTCTTC	CATSDFRTGGYNEQFF
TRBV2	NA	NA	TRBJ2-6	TGTGCCAGCAGCCTAGGGACCGCTGGGGCCAACGTCCTGACTTTC	CASSLGTAGANVLTF
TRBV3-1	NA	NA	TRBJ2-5	TGTGCCAGCAGCCAAGAGGGACTTCTAGGGGAGACCCAGTACTTC	CASSQEGLLGETQYF
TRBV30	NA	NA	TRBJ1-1	TGTGCCTGGAGTGTGGCTGTTGAAGCTTTCTTT	CAWSVAVEAFF
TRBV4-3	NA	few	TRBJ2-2	TGCGCCAGCAGCCCCTTTACGGGGCCCGCGAACACCGGGGAGCTGTTTTTT	CASSPFTGPANTGELFF
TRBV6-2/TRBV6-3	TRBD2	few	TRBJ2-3	TGTGCCAGCAGTTACGTGGCGGGAGTGGGAGATACGCAGTATTTT	CASSYVAGVGDTQYF
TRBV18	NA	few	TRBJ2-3	TGTGCCAGCTCACCAGGGACGCCTGAGGGATCGCAGTATTTT	CASSPGTPEGSQYF
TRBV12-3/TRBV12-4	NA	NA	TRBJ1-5	TGTGCCAGCAGCCCAGACAGTTACCGCAATCAGCCCCAGCATTTT	CASSPDSYRNQPQHF
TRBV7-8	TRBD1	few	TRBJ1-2	TGTGCCAGCAGCTTAGTAAGGACAGGGGGCTTCTATGGCTACACCTTC	CASSLVRTGGFYGYTF
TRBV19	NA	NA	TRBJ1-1	TGTGCCAGTAGTGAACAGGGCCGGAACACTGAAGCTTTCTTT	CASSEQGRNTEAFF
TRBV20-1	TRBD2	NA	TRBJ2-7	TGCAGTGCTAGAGATATGCGGGAGGGCCGGGAATACGAGCAGTACTTC	CSARDMREGREYEQYF
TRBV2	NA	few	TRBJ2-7	TGTGCCAGCCGTGGGAACGACCCCTACGAGCAGTACTTC	CASRGNDPYEQYF
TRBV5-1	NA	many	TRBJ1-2	TGCGCCAGCAGCTTGGCCTCGGGACTGTTGTGGGGCTACACCTTC	CASSLASGLLWGYTF
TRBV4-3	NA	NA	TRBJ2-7	TGCGCCAGCAGCCAAGATCCCCAGGGCCCCTACGAGCAGTACTTC	CASSQDPQGPYEQYF
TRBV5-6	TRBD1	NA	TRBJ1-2	TGTGCCAGCAGCCCTCAGGGGGTCGGCTATGGCTACACCTTC	CASSPQGVGYGYTF
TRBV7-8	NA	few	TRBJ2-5	TGTGCCAGCAGCCGCTGGGGCGGGGTAGGTGGAGAGACCCAGTACTTC	CASSRWGGVGGETQYF